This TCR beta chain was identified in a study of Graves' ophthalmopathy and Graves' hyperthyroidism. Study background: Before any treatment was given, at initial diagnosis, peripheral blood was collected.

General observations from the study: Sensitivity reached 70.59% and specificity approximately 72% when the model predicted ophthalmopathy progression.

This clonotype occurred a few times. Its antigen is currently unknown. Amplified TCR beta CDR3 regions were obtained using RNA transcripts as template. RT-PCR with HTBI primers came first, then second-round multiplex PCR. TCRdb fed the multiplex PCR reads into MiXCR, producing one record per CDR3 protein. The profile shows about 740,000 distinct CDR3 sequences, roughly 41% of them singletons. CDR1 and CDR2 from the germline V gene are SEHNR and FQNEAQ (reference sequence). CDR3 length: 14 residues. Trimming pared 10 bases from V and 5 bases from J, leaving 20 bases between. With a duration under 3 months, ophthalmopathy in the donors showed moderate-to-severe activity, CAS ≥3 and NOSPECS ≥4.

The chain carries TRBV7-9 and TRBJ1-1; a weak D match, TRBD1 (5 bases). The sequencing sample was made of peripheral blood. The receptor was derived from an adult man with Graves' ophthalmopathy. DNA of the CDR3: TGTGCCACTGACCTCGGGGGGGTTTGGACTGAAGCTTTCTTT. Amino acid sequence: CATDLGGVWTEAFF.